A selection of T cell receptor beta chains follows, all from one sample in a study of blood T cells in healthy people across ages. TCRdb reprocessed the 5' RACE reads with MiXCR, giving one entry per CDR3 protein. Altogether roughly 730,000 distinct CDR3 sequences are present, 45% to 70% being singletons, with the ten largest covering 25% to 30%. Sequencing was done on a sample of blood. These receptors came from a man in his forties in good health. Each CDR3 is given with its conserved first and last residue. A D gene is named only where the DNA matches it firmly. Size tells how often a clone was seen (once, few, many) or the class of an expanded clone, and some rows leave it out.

CDR3: CASTLAGGTGMAETQYF
V: TRBV28
D: TRBD1
J: TRBJ2-5
size: many

CDR3: CASSGRDGYTF
V: TRBV2
D: -
J: TRBJ1-2
size: -

CDR3: CASSQRGDNQPQHF
V: TRBV3-1
D: -
J: TRBJ1-5
size: -

CDR3: CASSLGTYEQYF
V: TRBV7-2
D: -
J: TRBJ2-7
size: many

CDR3: CASSLGIGVRTNERFF
V: TRBV12-3/TRBV12-4
D: -
J: TRBJ2-1
size: -

CDR3: CSALKRESSYNEQFF
V: TRBV20-1
D: TRBD2
J: TRBJ2-1
size: -

CDR3: CTSSTGGYQETQYF
V: TRBV4-2
D: TRBD1
J: TRBJ2-5
size: -

CDR3: CASSLSGGARAEAFF
V: TRBV27
D: -
J: TRBJ1-1
size: -

CDR3: CASSRMETQYF
V: TRBV12-3/TRBV12-4
D: -
J: TRBJ2-5
size: few

CDR3: CSARDQVTQYF
V: TRBV20-1
D: -
J: TRBJ2-5
size: few

CDR3: CASSFPGGALNTEAFF
V: TRBV12-3/TRBV12-4
D: -
J: TRBJ1-1
size: once

CDR3: CASPLPGYNEQFF
V: TRBV2
D: -
J: TRBJ2-1
size: -

CDR3: CASSTGQDHIYEQYF
V: TRBV6-2/TRBV6-3
D: TRBD1
J: TRBJ2-7
size: few

CDR3: CASRMTKGNPGGTEAFF
V: TRBV2
D: -
J: TRBJ1-1
size: -

CDR3: CASSYSGSWDLGEQYF
V: TRBV6-5
D: -
J: TRBJ2-7
size: few

CDR3: CASSLEQGWETQYF
V: TRBV7-2
D: -
J: TRBJ2-5
size: few

CDR3: CASSLHASSYEQYF
V: TRBV27
D: -
J: TRBJ2-7
size: -